This paragraph covers one TCR beta chain sequence. Its antigen is unidentified. This sample stems from a study of blood T cells in healthy people across ages. Study-wide findings and caveats: Diversity estimates from one million T cells were considered underestimates. Roughly linear age-related decline in beta diversity appeared, significant by age 40.

PCR was performed a second time for roughly 7 to 12 cycles using a sample-barcoded 5' primer and a J-beta primer mix. The yield of each sample was at least 3 million CDR3-containing paired-end reads. TCRdb itself ran the 5' RACE reads through MiXCR, one entry per CDR3 protein. Among more than 1.4 million distinct CDR3 sequences listed, 42% were seen once. This CDR3 spans 15 amino acids. V was trimmed by 6 bases and J by 6 bases, leaving 22 bases between them. Germline lookup yields CDR1 SGHRS and CDR2 YFSETQ. This chain uses TRBV5-1 with TRBJ2-7; either TRBD1 or TRBD2 may supply D (6 bases each). The TCR sequence derives from a woman aged 18-29 years in good health. The sequenced sample was blood. CDR3 sequence reads: CASTWDGRGLSEQYF. CDR3 DNA: TGCGCCAGCACCTGGGACGGCCGGGGGCTTTCCGAGCAGTACTTC.